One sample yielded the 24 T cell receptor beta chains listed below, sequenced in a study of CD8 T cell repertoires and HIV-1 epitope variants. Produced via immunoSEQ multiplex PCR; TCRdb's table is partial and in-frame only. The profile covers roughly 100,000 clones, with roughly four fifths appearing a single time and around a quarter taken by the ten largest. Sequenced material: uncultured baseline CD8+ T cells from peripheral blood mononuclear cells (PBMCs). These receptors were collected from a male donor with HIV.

The CDR3 reads CASSLEGGQNYEQYF. In DNA, the CDR3 is TGCGCCAGCAGCTTGGAAGGAGGCCAAAACTACGAGCAGTACTTC. This chain links TRBV5-1 with TRBJ2-7, with a weak D call TRBD2 (5 bases). Germline loops: CDR1 SGHRS, CDR2 YFSETQ. Deletions cut 0 bases from V and 3 bases from J, with 13 bases between. The CDR3 covers 15 residues.

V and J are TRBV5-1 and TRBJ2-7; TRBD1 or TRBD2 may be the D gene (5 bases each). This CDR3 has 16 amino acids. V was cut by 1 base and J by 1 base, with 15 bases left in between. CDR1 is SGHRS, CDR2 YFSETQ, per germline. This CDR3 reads CASSLSIGDASYEQYF. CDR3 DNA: TGCGCCAGCAGCTTGTCTATCGGGGACGCGTCCTACGAGCAGTACTTC.

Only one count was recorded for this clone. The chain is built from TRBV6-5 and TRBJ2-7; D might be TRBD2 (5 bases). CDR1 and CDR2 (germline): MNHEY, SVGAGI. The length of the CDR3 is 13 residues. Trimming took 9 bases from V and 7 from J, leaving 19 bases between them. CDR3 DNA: TGTGCCAGTGCTGAGTCGTCGCAGCGGGAGCAGTACTTC. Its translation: CASAESSQREQYF.

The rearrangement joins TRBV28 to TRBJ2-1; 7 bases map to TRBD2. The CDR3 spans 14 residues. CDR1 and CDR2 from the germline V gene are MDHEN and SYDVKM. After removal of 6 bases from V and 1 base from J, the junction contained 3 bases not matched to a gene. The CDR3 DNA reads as TGTGCCAGCAGGGAAGCGGGATCCTACAATGAGCAGTTCTTC. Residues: CASREAGSYNEQFF.

The DNA of the CDR3 is TGCGCCAGCAGCCAAGATTCGAGGGGGAGCAATCAGCCCCAGCATTTT. It specifies CASSQDSRGSNQPQHF. The rearrangement joins TRBV4-3 to TRBJ1-5; a weak D match, TRBD1 (6 bases). This CDR3 has 16 residues. Trimming left V 0 bases short and J 1 base short, with 10 bases between. In germline, CDR1 is LGHNA, CDR2 YSLEER.

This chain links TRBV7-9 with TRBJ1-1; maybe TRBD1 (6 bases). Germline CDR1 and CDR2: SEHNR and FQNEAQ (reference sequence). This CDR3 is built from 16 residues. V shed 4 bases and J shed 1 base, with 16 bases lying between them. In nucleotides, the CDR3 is TGTGCCAGCAGCTATATCGCTGACAGGAGGAACACTGAAGCTTTCTTT. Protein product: CASSYIADRRNTEAFF.

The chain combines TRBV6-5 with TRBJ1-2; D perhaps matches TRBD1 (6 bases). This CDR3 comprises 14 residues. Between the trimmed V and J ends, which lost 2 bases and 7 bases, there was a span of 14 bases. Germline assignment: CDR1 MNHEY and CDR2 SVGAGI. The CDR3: CASSYGGYRVGYTF. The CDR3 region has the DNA TGTGCCAGCAGTTACGGGGGTTACAGGGTTGGCTACACCTTC.

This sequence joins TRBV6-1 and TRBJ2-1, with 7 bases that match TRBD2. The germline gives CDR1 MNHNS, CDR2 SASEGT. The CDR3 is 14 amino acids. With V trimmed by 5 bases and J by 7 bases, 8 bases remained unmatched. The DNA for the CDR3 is TGTGCCAGCAGTCAAGGACTAGTTGGAAATGAGCAGTTCTTC. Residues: CASSQGLVGNEQFF.

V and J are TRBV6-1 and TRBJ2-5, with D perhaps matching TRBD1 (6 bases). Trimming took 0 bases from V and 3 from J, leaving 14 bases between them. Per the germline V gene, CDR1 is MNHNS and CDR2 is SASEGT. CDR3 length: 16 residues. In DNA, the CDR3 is TGTGCCAGCAGTGAAGCGCGAGGGGGAGAGGAAGAGACCCAGTACTTC. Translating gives CASSEARGGEEETQYF.

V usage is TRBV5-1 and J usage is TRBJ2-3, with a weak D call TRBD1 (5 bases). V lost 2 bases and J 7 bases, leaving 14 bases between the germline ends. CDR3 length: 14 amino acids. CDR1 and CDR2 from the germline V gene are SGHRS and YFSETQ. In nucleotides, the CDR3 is TGCGCCAGCAGCTTCGGCCAGGGCCTATATACGCAGTATTTT. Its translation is CASSFGQGLYTQYF.

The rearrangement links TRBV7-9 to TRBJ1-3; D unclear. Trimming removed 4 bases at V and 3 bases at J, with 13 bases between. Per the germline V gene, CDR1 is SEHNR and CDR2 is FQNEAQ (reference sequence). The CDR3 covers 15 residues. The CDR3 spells CASSSEGRVGNTIYF. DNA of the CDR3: TGTGCCAGCAGCTCCGAAGGGAGGGTTGGAAACACCATATATTTT.

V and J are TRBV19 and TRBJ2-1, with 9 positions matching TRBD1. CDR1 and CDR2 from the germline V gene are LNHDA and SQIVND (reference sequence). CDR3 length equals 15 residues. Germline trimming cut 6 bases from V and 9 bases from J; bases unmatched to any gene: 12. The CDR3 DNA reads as TGTGCCAGTAGCCTGCCGGGACAGGGCCTAGGTGAGCAGTTCTTC. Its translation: CASSLPGQGLGEQFF.

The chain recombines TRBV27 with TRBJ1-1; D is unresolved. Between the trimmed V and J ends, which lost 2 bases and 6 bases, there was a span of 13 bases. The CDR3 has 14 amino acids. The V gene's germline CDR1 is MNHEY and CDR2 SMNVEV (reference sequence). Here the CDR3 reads CASSLNLVGPEAFF. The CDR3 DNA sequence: TGTGCCAGCAGTTTAAATTTGGTGGGCCCTGAAGCTTTCTTT.

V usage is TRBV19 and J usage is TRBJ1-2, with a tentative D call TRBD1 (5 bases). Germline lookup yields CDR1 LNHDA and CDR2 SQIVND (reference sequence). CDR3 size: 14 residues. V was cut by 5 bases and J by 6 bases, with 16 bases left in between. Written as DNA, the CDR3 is TGTGCCAGTAGTTTAGGACGGGACCTGGATGGCTACACCTTC. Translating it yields CASSLGRDLDGYTF.

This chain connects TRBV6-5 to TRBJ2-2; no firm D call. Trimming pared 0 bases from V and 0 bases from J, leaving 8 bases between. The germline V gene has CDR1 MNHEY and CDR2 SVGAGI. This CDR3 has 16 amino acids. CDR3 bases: TGTGCCAGCAGTTACTCGATGGGGTCGAACACCGGGGAGCTGTTTTTT. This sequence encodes CASSYSMGSNTGELFF.

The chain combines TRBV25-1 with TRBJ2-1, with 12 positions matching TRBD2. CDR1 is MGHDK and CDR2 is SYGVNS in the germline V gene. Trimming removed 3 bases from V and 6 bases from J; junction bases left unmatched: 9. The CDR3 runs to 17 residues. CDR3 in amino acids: CASSDPGLAGRGNEQFF. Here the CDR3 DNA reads TGTGCCAGCAGTGATCCAGGACTAGCGGGGCGCGGCAATGAGCAGTTCTTC.

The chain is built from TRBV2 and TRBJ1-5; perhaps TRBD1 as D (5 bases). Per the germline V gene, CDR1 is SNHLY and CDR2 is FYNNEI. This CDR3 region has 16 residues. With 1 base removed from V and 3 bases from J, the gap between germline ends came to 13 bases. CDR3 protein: CASSEDLGTSNQPQHF. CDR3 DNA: TGTGCCAGCAGTGAAGATTTAGGGACCTCCAATCAGCCCCAGCATTTT.

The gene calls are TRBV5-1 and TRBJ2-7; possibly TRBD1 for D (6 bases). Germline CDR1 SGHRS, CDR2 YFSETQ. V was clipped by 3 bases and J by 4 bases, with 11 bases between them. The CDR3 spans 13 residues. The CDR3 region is CASSSEGTYEQYF. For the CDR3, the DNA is TGCGCCAGCAGCTCCGAGGGGACATACGAGCAGTACTTC.

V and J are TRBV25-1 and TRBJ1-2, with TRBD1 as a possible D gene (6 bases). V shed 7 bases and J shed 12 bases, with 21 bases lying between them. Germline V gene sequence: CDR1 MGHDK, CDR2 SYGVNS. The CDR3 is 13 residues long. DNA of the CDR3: TGTGCCAGCACCCCCAATGTCGGGGGGCTAAACACCTTC. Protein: CASTPNVGGLNTF.

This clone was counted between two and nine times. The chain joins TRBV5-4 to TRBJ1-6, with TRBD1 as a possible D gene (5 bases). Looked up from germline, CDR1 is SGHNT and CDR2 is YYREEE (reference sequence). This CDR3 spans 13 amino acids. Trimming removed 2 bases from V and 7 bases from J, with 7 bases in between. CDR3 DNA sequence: TGTGCCAGCAGCTTCGGGACCAATTCACCCCTCCACTTT. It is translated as CASSFGTNSPLHF.

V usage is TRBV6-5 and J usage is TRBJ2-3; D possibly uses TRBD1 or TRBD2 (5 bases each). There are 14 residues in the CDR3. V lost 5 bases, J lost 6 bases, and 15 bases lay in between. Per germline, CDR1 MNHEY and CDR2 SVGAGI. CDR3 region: CASSHGTTADTQYF. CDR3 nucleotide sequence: TGTGCCAGCAGTCACGGGACCACGGCTGATACGCAGTATTTT.

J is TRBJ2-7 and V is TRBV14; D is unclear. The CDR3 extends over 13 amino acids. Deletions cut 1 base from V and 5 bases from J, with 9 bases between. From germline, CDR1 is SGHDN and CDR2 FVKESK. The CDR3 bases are TGTGCCAGCAGCCAAGCAGGAGAGAACGAGCAGTACTTC. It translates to CASSQAGENEQYF.

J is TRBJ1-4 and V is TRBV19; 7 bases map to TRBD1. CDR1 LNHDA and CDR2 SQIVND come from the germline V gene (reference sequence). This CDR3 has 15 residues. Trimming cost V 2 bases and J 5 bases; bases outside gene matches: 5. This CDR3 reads CASSILGQENEKLFF. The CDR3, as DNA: TGTGCCAGTAGTATACTCGGACAGGAGAATGAAAAACTGTTTTTT.

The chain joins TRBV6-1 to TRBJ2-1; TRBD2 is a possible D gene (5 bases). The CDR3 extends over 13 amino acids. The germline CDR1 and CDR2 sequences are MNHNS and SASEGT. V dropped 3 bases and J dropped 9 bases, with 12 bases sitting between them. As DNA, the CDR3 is TGTGCCAGCAGTGACGGGGTGGGCATTGAGCAGTTCTTC. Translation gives CASSDGVGIEQFF.